A single TCR beta chain is shown here with its context. The data stem from a study of cytomegalovirus exposure and HLA in healthy donors. PCR amplification relied on 60 Vbeta primers (plus 13 Jbeta primers). Sequenced by immunoSEQ multiplex PCR; TCRdb stores in-frame clones only, minus some. In the table there are more than 50,000 clones, roughly 71% of which are singletons. Donors in the study were healthy people who gave bone marrow. This CDR3 spans 14 amino acids. The V gene's germline CDR1 is SNHLY and CDR2 FYNNEI. Trimming took off 4 bases at V and 8 bases at J, with 14 bases between the two ends.

This TCR was recovered from a man aged 35 to 55 in good health and CMV-seropositive. The genes are TRBV2 and TRBJ1-4; possible D gene TRBD1, 6 bases. Material for sequencing was PBMCs. CDR3 amino acids: CASSVNRVEEKLFF. CDR3 coding DNA: TGTGCCAGCAGTGTCAACAGGGTAGAGGAAAAACTGTTTTTT.